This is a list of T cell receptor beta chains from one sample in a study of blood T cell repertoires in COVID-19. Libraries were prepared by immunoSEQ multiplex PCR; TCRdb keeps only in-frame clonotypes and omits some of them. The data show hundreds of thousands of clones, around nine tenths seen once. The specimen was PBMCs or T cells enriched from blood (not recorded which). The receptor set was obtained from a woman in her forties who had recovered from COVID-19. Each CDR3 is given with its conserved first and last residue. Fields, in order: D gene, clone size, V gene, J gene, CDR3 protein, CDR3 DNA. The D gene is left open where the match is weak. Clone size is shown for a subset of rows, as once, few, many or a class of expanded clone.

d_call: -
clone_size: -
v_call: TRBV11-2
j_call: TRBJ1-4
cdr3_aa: CASSQQGEKLFF
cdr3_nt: TGTGCCAGCAGCCAACAGGGTGAAAAACTGTTTTTT

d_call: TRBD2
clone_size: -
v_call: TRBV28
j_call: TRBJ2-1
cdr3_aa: CASSPWGGRSSYNEQFF
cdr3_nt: TGTGCCAGCAGCCCCTGGGGGGGTAGGAGCTCCTACAATGAGCAGTTCTTC

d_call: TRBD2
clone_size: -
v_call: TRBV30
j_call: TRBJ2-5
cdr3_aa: CACRRDYNSETQYF
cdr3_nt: TGTGCCTGCCGTAGGGACTATAATTCAGAGACCCAGTACTTC

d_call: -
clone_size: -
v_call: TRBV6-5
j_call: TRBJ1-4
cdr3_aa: CASRLDTSSNEKLFF
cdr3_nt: TGTGCCAGCAGGCTGGACACGTCTAGTAATGAAAAACTGTTTTTT

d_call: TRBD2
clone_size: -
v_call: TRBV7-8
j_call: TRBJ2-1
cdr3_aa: CASGPMSGSYDNEQFF
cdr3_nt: TGTGCCAGCGGCCCTATGAGCGGGAGTTACGACAATGAGCAGTTCTTC

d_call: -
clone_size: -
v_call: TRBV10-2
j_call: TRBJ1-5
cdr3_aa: CASSDMADSNQPQHF
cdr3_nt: TGCGCCAGCAGTGATATGGCGGATAGCAATCAGCCCCAGCATTTT

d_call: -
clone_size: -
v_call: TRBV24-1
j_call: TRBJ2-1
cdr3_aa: CATSDGGSPYNEQFF
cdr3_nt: TGTGCCACCAGTGATGGGGGCTCCCCCTACAATGAGCAGTTCTTC

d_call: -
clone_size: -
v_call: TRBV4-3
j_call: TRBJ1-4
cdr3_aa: CASSQDWADSRLFF
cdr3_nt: TGCGCCAGCAGCCAAGATTGGGCCGACAGTCGACTGTTTTTT

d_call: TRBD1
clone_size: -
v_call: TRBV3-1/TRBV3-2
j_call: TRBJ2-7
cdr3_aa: CASSDRGSSYEQYF
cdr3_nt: TGTGCCAGCAGCGACAGGGGAAGCTCCTACGAGCAGTACTTC

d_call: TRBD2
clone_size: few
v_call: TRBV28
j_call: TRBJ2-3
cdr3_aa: CATGWSGRSDTQYF
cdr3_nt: TGTGCCACCGGGTGGAGCGGGAGGTCAGATACGCAGTATTTT

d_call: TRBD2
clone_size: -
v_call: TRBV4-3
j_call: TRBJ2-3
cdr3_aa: CASSHGTSGITQYF
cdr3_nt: TGCGCCAGCAGCCACGGGACTAGCGGGATTACGCAGTATTTT

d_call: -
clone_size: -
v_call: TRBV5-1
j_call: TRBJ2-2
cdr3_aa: CASSLGQVTGELFF
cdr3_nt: TGCGCCAGCAGCTTGGGTCAGGTCACCGGGGAGCTGTTTTTT

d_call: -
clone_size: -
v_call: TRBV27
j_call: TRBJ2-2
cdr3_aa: CATARTMGTGELFF
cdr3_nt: TGTGCCACCGCGAGGACTATGGGCACCGGGGAGCTGTTTTTT

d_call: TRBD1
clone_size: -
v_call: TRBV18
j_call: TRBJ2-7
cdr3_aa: CASSEVPGQGSSYEQYF
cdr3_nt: TGTGCCAGCTCGGAGGTCCCGGGACAGGGTTCGTCCTACGAGCAGTACTTC

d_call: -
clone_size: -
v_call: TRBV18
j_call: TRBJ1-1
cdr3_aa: CASSPLSERNTEAFF
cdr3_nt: TGTGCCAGCTCACCTCTGAGTGAGCGGAACACTGAAGCTTTCTTT

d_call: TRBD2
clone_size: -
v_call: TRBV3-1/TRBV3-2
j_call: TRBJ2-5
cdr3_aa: CASSQVFQAGGETQYF
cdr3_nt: TGTGCCAGCAGCCAAGTGTTCCAAGCGGGAGGAGAGACCCAGTACTTC

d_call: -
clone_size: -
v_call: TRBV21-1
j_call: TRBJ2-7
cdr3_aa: CASSKPQTYEQYF
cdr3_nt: TGTGCCAGCAGCAAACCCCAGACCTACGAGCAGTACTTC

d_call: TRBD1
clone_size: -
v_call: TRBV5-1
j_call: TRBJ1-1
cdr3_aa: CASSGRQGRRYGEAFF
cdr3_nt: TGCGCCAGCAGCGGACGACAGGGGCGGCGATACGGGGAAGCTTTCTTT

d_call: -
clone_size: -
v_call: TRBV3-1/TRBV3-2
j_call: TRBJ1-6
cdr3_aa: CASSSMRGGNSPLHF
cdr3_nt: TGTGCCAGCAGCTCCATGCGGGGTGGGAATTCACCCCTCCACTTT

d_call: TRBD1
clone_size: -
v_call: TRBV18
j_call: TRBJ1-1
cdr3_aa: CASSLTGQGGSEAFF
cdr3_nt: TGTGCCAGCTCACTGACGGGACAGGGTGGATCTGAAGCTTTCTTT

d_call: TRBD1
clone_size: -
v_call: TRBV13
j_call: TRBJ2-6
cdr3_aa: CASRQGNTGANVLTF
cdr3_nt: TGTGCCAGCAGACAGGGGAACACTGGGGCCAACGTCCTGACTTTC

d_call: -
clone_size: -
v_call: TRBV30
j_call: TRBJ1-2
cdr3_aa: CAWSNRPNYGYTF
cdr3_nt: TGTGCCTGGAGTAACAGGCCGAACTATGGCTACACCTTC

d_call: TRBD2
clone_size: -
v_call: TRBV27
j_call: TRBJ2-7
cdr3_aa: CASGLAGSYEQYF
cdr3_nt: TGTGCCAGCGGGCTAGCGGGAAGCTACGAGCAGTACTTC

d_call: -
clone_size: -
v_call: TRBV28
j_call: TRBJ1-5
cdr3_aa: CASSPLLGQGLYSNQPQHF
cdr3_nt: TGTGCCAGCAGTCCCCTCCTGGGGCAGGGGCTCTATAGCAATCAGCCCCAGCATTTT

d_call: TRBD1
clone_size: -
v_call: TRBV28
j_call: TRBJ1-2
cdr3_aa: CASSLSDRAYGYTF
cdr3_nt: TGTGCCAGCAGTTTATCGGACAGGGCCTATGGCTACACCTTC

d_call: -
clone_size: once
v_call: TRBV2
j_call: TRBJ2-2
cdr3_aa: CASSGQGTYTGELFF
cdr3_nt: TGTGCCAGCAGCGGCCAGGGCACCTACACCGGGGAGCTGTTTTTT

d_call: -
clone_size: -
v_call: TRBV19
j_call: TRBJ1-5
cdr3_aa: CASSIDVVAGRSQPQHF
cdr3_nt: TGTGCCAGTAGTATAGATGTGGTCGCAGGGAGGAGTCAGCCCCAGCATTTT

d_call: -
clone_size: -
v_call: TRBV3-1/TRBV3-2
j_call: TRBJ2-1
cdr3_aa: CASTLGRQAGKQFF
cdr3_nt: TGTGCCAGCACCCTCGGGCGACAGGCCGGAAAGCAGTTCTTC

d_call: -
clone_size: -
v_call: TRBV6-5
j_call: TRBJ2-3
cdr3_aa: CASRRQGTDTQYF
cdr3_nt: TGTGCCAGCAGGCGACAAGGCACAGATACGCAGTATTTT

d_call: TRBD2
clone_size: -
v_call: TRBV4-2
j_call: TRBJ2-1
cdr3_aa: CASSQGGGSGRAYEQFF
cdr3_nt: TGTGCCAGCAGCCAAGGGGGCGGTAGCGGGAGGGCATATGAGCAGTTCTTC

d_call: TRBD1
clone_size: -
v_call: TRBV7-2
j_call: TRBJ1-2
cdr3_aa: CASSVERTGGDYGYTF
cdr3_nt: TGTGCCAGCAGCGTGGAACGGACAGGGGGCGACTATGGCTACACCTTC

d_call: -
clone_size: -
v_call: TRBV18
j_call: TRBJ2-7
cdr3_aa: CASSAADKGAYEQYF
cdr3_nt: TGTGCCAGCTCAGCCGCCGACAAGGGGGCCTACGAGCAGTACTTC

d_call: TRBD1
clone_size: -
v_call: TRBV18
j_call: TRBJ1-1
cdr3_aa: CASSLTGVNTEAFF
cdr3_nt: TGTGCCAGCTCCCTGACAGGGGTGAACACTGAAGCTTTCTTT

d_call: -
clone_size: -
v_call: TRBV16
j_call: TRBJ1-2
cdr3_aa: CASSQRYWRIDYGYTF
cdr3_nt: TGTGCCAGCAGCCAAAGGTATTGGAGGATAGACTATGGCTACACCTTC

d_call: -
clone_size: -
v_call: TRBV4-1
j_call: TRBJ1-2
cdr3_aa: CASSQEAGRGYTF
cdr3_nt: TGCGCCAGCAGCCAAGAGGCGGGGCGGGGCTACACCTTC

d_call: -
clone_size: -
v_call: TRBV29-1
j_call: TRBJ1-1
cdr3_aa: CSASTGQNTEAFF
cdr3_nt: TGCAGCGCCAGCACCGGACAGAACACTGAAGCTTTCTTT

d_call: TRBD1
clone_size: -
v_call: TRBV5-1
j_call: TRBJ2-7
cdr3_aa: CASSSTPGGAYEQYF
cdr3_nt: TGCGCCAGCAGCTCGACCCCAGGGGGAGCCTACGAGCAGTACTTC

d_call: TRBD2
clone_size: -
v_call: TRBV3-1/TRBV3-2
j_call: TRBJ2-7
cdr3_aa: CASSQDKLAGSYEQYF
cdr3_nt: TGTGCCAGCAGCCAAGATAAACTAGCGGGGTCCTACGAGCAGTACTTC

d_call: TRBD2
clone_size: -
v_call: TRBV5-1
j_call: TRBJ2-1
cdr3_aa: CASSLVLAGAGNEQFF
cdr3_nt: TGCGCCAGCAGCTTGGTCCTAGCGGGAGCGGGGAATGAGCAGTTCTTC

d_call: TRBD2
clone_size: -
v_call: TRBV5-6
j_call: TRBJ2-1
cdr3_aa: CASSLGLAGVYNEQFF
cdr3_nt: TGTGCCAGCAGCTTGGGCTTAGCGGGAGTATACAATGAGCAGTTCTTC

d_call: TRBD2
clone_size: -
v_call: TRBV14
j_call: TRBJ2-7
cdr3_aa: CASSQDPGTRGEQYF
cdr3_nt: TGTGCCAGCAGCCAGGACCCCGGGACTAGAGGCGAGCAGTACTTC